This entry lists 25 T cell receptor beta chains sequenced from one sample in a study of shared clonotypes between healthy human individuals. Data came from immunoSEQ multiplex PCR; TCRdb stores just in-frame clones and leaves some out. Counted here are almost 700,000 clones, approximately 90% occurring once; the ten biggest clones make up about a quarter. CD45RO-negative cells were positively selected for CCR7, leaving out terminally differentiated effector memory CD45RA+ cells. Source material: naive CD8+ T cells sorted from blood. The source of these receptors is a man aged 25 to 40 in good health.

This chain links TRBV4-2 with TRBJ2-2; D perhaps matches TRBD1 (6 bases). V was cut by 4 bases and J by 4 bases, with 19 bases left in between. The CDR3 consists of 17 residues. The germline gives CDR1 LGHNA, CDR2 YNFKEQ. CDR3 nucleotides: TGTGCCAGCAGCCTCAGGGGTAGGGGTACGAGCACCGGGGAGCTGTTTTTT. The encoded protein is CASSLRGRGTSTGELFF.

This clone was detected a few times. The chain recombines TRBV7-8 with TRBJ2-2, with a weak D call TRBD2 (7 bases). Germline CDR1 reads SGHVS; CDR2 reads FQNEAQ. Trimming removed 5 bases at V and 6 bases at J, with 16 bases between. The CDR3 runs 15 residues. Written as DNA, the CDR3 is TGTGCCAGCAGCCTTGGGGAGGGGGGCGCCGGGGAGCTGTTTTTT. Translation: CASSLGEGGAGELFF.

A few counts support this clone. The gene calls are TRBV7-9 and TRBJ2-7, with a possible D match to TRBD2 (6 bases). Trimming cost V 5 bases and J 7 bases, with 18 bases left between them. The CDR3 is made up of 14 amino acids. The germline gives CDR1 SEHNR, CDR2 FQNEAQ (reference sequence). The CDR3: CASSGRRESGEQYF. The CDR3 DNA reads TGTGCCAGCAGCGGGAGGAGGGAGTCCGGTGAGCAGTACTTC.

The chain joins TRBV6-5 to TRBJ2-4, with D unresolved. Germline V lookup: CDR1 MNHEY, CDR2 SVGAGI. The CDR3 runs 15 residues. Trimming stripped 0 bases from V and 0 bases from J, with 6 bases between. This chain's CDR3 is CASSYSVEAKNIQYF. The CDR3 nucleotides read TGTGCCAGCAGTTACTCAGTGGAAGCCAAAAACATTCAGTACTTC.

This chain connects TRBV6-1 to TRBJ2-7; D unclear. V lost 2 bases, J lost 3 bases, and 14 bases lay in between. Germline V gene lookup returns CDR1 MNHNS and CDR2 SASEGT. The CDR3 loop spans 15 amino acids. In DNA, the CDR3 is TGTGCCAGCAGTGAAAAACACCCTCTCCACTACGAGCAGTACTTC. This translates into CASSEKHPLHYEQYF.

This chain joins TRBV4-2 and TRBJ2-7, with TRBD2 matching 8 bases. The CDR3 runs 16 residues. The germline CDR1 and CDR2 sequences are LGHNA and YNFKEQ. The trim removed 0 bases at V and 3 bases at J, leaving 7 bases unmatched. The CDR3 DNA reads TGTGCCAGCAGCCAAGATTTTGGCGGGGGGAGCTACGAGCAGTACTTC. Translating gives CASSQDFGGGSYEQYF.

The V gene is TRBV15, the J gene TRBJ2-2; perhaps TRBD2 as D (5 bases). CDR3 length: 12 residues. Germline CDR1 and CDR2: LNHNV and YYDKDF (reference sequence). Trimming shortened V by 3 bases and J by 7 bases, and 6 bases separated the two germline ends. CDR3 in DNA: TGTGCCACCAGCAGTACTAGCGGGGAGCTGTTTTTT. It codes for CATSSTSGELFF.

This chain connects TRBV5-1 to TRBJ2-7; 11 bases line up with TRBD1. The junction had 8 bases not matched to a gene; V was cut back by 5 bases and J by 4 bases. CDR3 size: 15 residues. Germline values: CDR1 SGHRS, CDR2 YFSETQ. The CDR3 region has the DNA TGCGCCAGCAGTTCCGGGACAGGGGGTGAGTACGAGCAGTACTTC. Translation gives CASSSGTGGEYEQYF.

The chain links TRBV7-2 to TRBJ2-7; D is unclear. The CDR3 runs 12 residues. Trimming shortened V by 4 bases and J by 3 bases, and 7 bases separated the two germline ends. Germline assignment: CDR1 SGHTA and CDR2 FQGNSA. CDR3 sequence (DNA): TGTGCCAGCAGCTCTAAGTTCTACGAGCAGTACTTC. It is translated as CASSSKFYEQYF.

This chain connects TRBV15 to TRBJ2-5; 15 nucleotides agree with TRBD2. V lost 0 bases, J lost 5 bases, and 7 bases stayed unmatched. The CDR3 has 18 residues. Germline V gene data show CDR1 as LNHNV and CDR2 as YYDKDF (reference sequence). CDR3 residues: CATSRDGLAGGPWETQYF. As DNA, the CDR3 is TGTGCCACCAGCAGAGATGGACTAGCGGGAGGGCCATGGGAGACCCAGTACTTC.

This chain links TRBV4-1 with TRBJ2-1; D ambiguous. CDR3 length: 22 amino acids. With 3 bases removed from V and 7 bases from J, the gap between germline ends came to 37 bases. Germline loops: CDR1 MGHRA, CDR2 YSYEKL. The CDR3 sequence: CASSQERPTWPLSSRLGNEQFF. Here the CDR3 DNA reads TGCGCCAGCAGCCAGGAACGTCCTACTTGGCCCCTGTCTTCCCGGTTAGGAAATGAGCAGTTCTTC.

The chain links TRBV7-9 to TRBJ2-2, with 9 nucleotides matching TRBD1. From germline, CDR1 is SEHNR and CDR2 FQNEAQ (reference sequence). V was clipped by 5 bases and J by 4 bases; unmatched bases: 11. The length of the CDR3 is 17 residues. This CDR3 reads CASSPELDRGSTGELFF. The CDR3 DNA follows: TGTGCCAGCAGCCCTGAACTTGACAGGGGGAGCACCGGGGAGCTGTTTTTT.

The chain recombines TRBV25-1 with TRBJ2-3; D might be TRBD2 (6 bases). This CDR3 spans 18 amino acids. Germline V gives CDR1 MGHDK, CDR2 SYGVNS. V lost 7 bases, J lost 2 bases, and 25 bases lay in between. CDR3 coding DNA: TGTGCCAGCAACCCCGCCCCTGGACTACTATTACACACAGATACGCAGTATTTT. This gives the protein CASNPAPGLLLHTDTQYF.

This clone was detected only once. The chain employs TRBV5-4 and TRBJ2-7; 7 positions match TRBD2. Germline trimming cut 10 bases from V and 0 bases from J; bases unmatched to any gene: 4. This CDR3 has 12 residues. Germline values: CDR1 SGHNT, CDR2 YYREEE (reference sequence). CDR3 DNA: TGTGCCGGGGGGGGGAGCTCCTACGAGCAGTACTTC. This translates into CAGGGSSYEQYF. Supplemented by reference TRBV5-4 and TRBJ2-7, the full variable domain reads ETGVTQSPTHLIKTRGQQVTLRCSSQSGHNTVSWYQQALGQGPQFIFQYYREEENGRGNFPPRFSGLQFPNYSSELNVNALELDDSALYLCAGGGSSYEQYFGPGTRLTVT.

The rearrangement uses TRBV28 and TRBJ2-7; D ambiguous. CDR3 length equals 14 residues. Per the germline V gene, CDR1 is MDHEN and CDR2 is SYDVKM. V lost 0 bases and J lost 1, with 7 bases in between. The CDR3 DNA sequence: TGTGCCAGCAGTTTATGGCAGGTTTCCTACGAGCAGTACTTC. Protein product: CASSLWQVSYEQYF.

The chain's CDR3 is CASSSPLRTGDTEAFF. The CDR3 nucleotides are TGTGCCAGCAGTTCACCCTTGAGGACAGGGGACACTGAAGCTTTCTTT. The genes are TRBV6-5 and TRBJ1-1; TRBD1 matches at 9 bases. The junction had 9 bases not matched to a gene; V was cut back by 4 bases and J by 3 bases. Germline V CDR1 and CDR2: MNHEY, SVGAGI. The CDR3 length is 16 residues.

The chain links TRBV2 to TRBJ2-3; D might be TRBD1 (5 bases). From germline, CDR1 is SNHLY and CDR2 FYNNEI. Trimming removed 11 bases at V and 0 bases at J, with 15 bases between. The CDR3 is 14 amino acids. The DNA of the CDR3 is TGTGCCCTCGCGACAGAAACTAGCACAGATACGCAGTATTTT. It encodes CALATETSTDTQYF.

This chain links TRBV7-9 with TRBJ2-7; D ambiguous. The CDR3 is 15 residues long. Germline CDR1 and CDR2: SEHNR and FQNEAQ (reference sequence). Deletions cut 1 base from V and 9 bases from J, with 19 bases between. The CDR3 nucleotides are TGTGCCAGCAGCTTAGGGGATAGCCCGAACATCGGGCAGTACTTC. It codes for CASSLGDSPNIGQYF.

The rearrangement joins TRBV6-5 to TRBJ2-7; D is uncertain. Trimming took 0 bases from V and 7 from J, leaving 10 bases between them. CDR3 size: 13 residues. Germline V lookup: CDR1 MNHEY, CDR2 SVGAGI. The CDR3 nucleotides read TGTGCCAGCAGTTACTCAGTGAGACATGAGCAGTACTTC. Its protein product is CASSYSVRHEQYF.

The V call is TRBV18, the J call TRBJ2-3; D remains unclear. CDR1 is KGHSH and CDR2 is LQKENI in the germline V gene. Deletions cut 1 base from V and 6 bases from J, with 17 bases between. The CDR3 spans 16 residues. The CDR3 DNA reads as TGTGCCAGCTCACCACGGGTGGCCGTCCGTGCGGATACGCAGTATTTT. Its protein product is CASSPRVAVRADTQYF. The full variable domain, rest sourced from reference TRBV18 and TRBJ2-3, is NAGVMQNPRHLVRRRGQEARLRCSPMKGHSHVYWYRQLPEEGLKFMVYLQKENIIDESGMPKERFSAEFPKEGPSILRIQQVVRGDSAAYFCASSPRVAVRADTQYFGPGTRLTVL.

The chain carries TRBV28 and TRBJ1-1, with D maybe TRBD1 (6 bases). Germline CDR1 is MDHEN and CDR2 is SYDVKM. V gave up 4 bases and J gave up 4 bases, with 16 bases separating them. The CDR3 contains 15 residues. The CDR3 DNA reads as TGTGCCAGCAGTTCTACCCCGGGGGGGCTCACTGAAGCTTTCTTT. This translates into CASSSTPGGLTEAFF.

This CDR3 is CASSYGFRAGDSTGELFF. Here the CDR3 DNA reads TGTGCCAGCAGTTATGGGTTTAGGGCGGGAGATAGCACCGGGGAGCTGTTTTTT. This chain connects TRBV28 to TRBJ2-2; 7 nucleotides line up with TRBD2. This CDR3 contains 18 residues. Germline trimming cut 4 bases from V and 4 bases from J; bases unmatched to any gene: 15. Germline V gene sequence: CDR1 MDHEN, CDR2 SYDVKM.

The chain is built from TRBV6-5 and TRBJ2-1; D possibly uses TRBD1 or TRBD2 (6 bases each). Germline V gene sequence: CDR1 MNHEY, CDR2 SVGAGI. The CDR3 is made up of 14 amino acids. The V end was cut by 4 bases, the J end by 8 bases, with 15 bases between. The CDR3 reads CASSFTEGGDEQFF. DNA for the CDR3: TGTGCCAGCAGTTTCACGGAGGGGGGCGATGAGCAGTTCTTC.

The chain couples TRBV29-1 to TRBJ2-7; 11 bases map to TRBD2. Germline CDR1 is SQVTM and CDR2 is ANQGSEA. The CDR3 covers 16 residues. V trimming: 0 bases; J trimming: 4 bases; junction bases outside the gene matches: 8. The CDR3: CSVEDALAGGNYEQYF. In DNA, the CDR3 is TGCAGCGTTGAAGACGCCTTAGCGGGAGGGAATTACGAGCAGTACTTC.

V gene TRBV6-5 combines with J gene TRBJ2-2; D unresolved. Deletions cut 0 bases from V and 6 bases from J, with 5 bases between. The CDR3 spans 13 residues. Germline V gives CDR1 MNHEY, CDR2 SVGAGI. The CDR3 protein is CASSYSNSGELFF. CDR3 DNA: TGTGCCAGCAGTTACTCGAATTCCGGGGAGCTGTTTTTT.